These T cell receptor beta chains were read from a single sample in a study of CD8 T cells in Susac syndrome. MiXCR, applied by TCRdb to the immunoSEQ multiplex PCR reads, yields one record per CDR3 protein. The profile covers about 140,000 distinct CDR3 sequences, with 95% appearing a single time and roughly 0.14% taken by the ten largest. Input material: CD4+ T cells from PBMCs. The origin of the receptors is a human donor with Susac syndrome. The CDR3 runs from the conserved cysteine through the conserved F or W.

>TRBJ2-7|TRBV6-6
CASSSPPAYEQYF
>TRBJ2-5|TRBV9
CASSVVSGESVTQYF
>TRBJ2-2|TRBV2
CASGGTGRNTGELFF
>TRBJ2-5|TRBV20-1
CSVGAGRGETQYF
>TRBJ1-6|TRBV7-8
CASSPRMTGGSGNSPLHF
>TRBJ2-1|TRBV24-1
CATSDWGTGLDNEQFF
>TRBJ1-5|TRBV5-6
CASSFGNQPQHF
>TRBJ2-1|TRBV7-2
CASSLEGTSGSEQFF
>TRBJ1-5|TRBV12-3/TRBV12-4
CASSFSQGNQPQHF
>TRBJ2-2|TRBV30
CASQSRGPGELFF
>TRBJ2-2|TRBV6-5
CASSYSLAGDAGELFF
>TRBJ2-1|TRBV5-6
CASSLEGVDLFVNEQFF
>TRBJ2-5|TRBV4-1
CASSRVGGQETQYF
>TRBJ2-1|TRBV11-2
CASSLDRGTREFF
>TRBJ2-5|TRBV12-3/TRBV12-4
CASSFQGRETQYF
>TRBJ2-1|TRBV4-3
CASSQEVLAGEQFF
>TRBJ2-3|TRBV7-2
CASSLVEFSTDTQYF
>TRBJ2-7|TRBV7-9
CASSQDRGIKYEQYF
>TRBJ1-3|TRBV12-5
CASGSGRWSGNTIYF
>TRBJ1-3|TRBV15
CATSREHASGNTIYF
>TRBJ1-1|TRBV29-1
CSAGREQGASEAFF
>TRBJ1-5|TRBV20-1
CSVRTGGDQPQHF
>TRBJ2-7|TRBV7-9
CASSLEGLNYEQYF
>TRBJ2-7|TRBV15
CATSSTGTAYEQYF
>TRBJ2-5|TRBV11-2
CASGHGETQYF
>TRBJ2-7|TRBV7-8
CASSLAGYYEQYF
>TRBJ1-2|TRBV29-1
CSAQGALDTNYGYTF
>TRBJ1-5|TRBV10-2
CASSEGRQTSQHF
>TRBJ2-1|TRBV7-8
CASSRRSGAGSEQFF
>TRBJ1-5|TRBV20-1
CSAADRESNQPQHF
>TRBJ2-5|TRBV7-2
CASSLERKETQYF
>TRBJ1-2|TRBV20-1
CSARAPGQGHGYTF